These T cell receptor beta chains were read from a single sample in a study of T cells in Graves' hyperthyroidism and ophthalmopathy. TCRdb passed the multiplex PCR reads through MiXCR, listing each CDR3 protein once. The sample contains some 510,000 distinct CDR3 sequences, more than 20% of which appear only once. The sample was blood. These receptors were obtained from a man in his late teens or twenties with Graves' hyperthyroidism. Both conserved end residues are part of each CDR3. Each record gives: V gene, J gene, D gene, CDR3 protein. D genes are given only for firm matches.

TRBV5-1,TRBJ2-7,TRBD1,CASSPDGQGYGYEQYF
TRBV6-5,TRBJ2-7,-,CASGGLGYEQYF
TRBV4-1,TRBJ1-2,-,CASSQGLVNYGYTF
TRBV30,TRBJ2-2,-,CAWGTGVHTGDLFF
TRBV27,TRBJ2-7,-,CASSRGLSYEQYF
TRBV12-3/TRBV12-4,TRBJ1-3,-,CASSGHFSGNTIYF
TRBV6-5,TRBJ1-2,-,CASTAQYGYTF
TRBV12-3/TRBV12-4,TRBJ1-1,-,CASSSGLTNTEAFF
TRBV12-3/TRBV12-4,TRBJ1-5,-,CASRPQGLGNQPQHF
TRBV6-1,TRBJ1-5,-,CASSEGGVRQPQHF
TRBV6-2/TRBV6-3,TRBJ2-7,TRBD2,CASKGLSLNEQYF
TRBV12-3/TRBV12-4,TRBJ1-1,-,CASSFWGLDTEAFF
TRBV11-3,TRBJ2-7,-,CASSWTGRAYEQYF
TRBV28,TRBJ1-5,TRBD1,CASSLVHRGGNQPQHF
TRBV5-1,TRBJ2-3,-,CASRTADTQYF
TRBV6-1,TRBJ1-2,TRBD1,CASSGTVFNYGYTF
TRBV5-1,TRBJ1-2,TRBD1,CASSLEGTDGYGYTF
TRBV6-5,TRBJ2-5,TRBD1,CASTPRPGTGSLGETQYF
TRBV28,TRBJ2-7,-,CASSDGGWSSYEQYF
TRBV15,TRBJ1-5,-,CATSRDKGNQPQHF
TRBV12-3/TRBV12-4,TRBJ1-1,-,CASGGAWGAFF
TRBV4-1,TRBJ1-1,TRBD1,CASKGDRVNTEAFF
TRBV24-1,TRBJ1-1,-,CATSDLNPQGNTEAFF
TRBV20-1,TRBJ2-5,-,CSARLGMETQYF
TRBV7-2,TRBJ2-5,TRBD2,CASSRLAGESETQYF
TRBV11-2,TRBJ1-1,TRBD1,CASSLMRQGGWAEAFF
TRBV10-3,TRBJ1-1,-,CAISGQGKNTEAFF
TRBV5-1,TRBJ2-2,-,CASSPDSANTGELFF
TRBV10-3,TRBJ1-5,TRBD1,CAIRGDRENQPQHF
TRBV15,TRBJ2-7,-,CATSRGLAYEQYF
TRBV5-1,TRBJ2-7,TRBD1,CASSSTGVYRNEQYF
TRBV7-8,TRBJ2-7,-,CASRPSRTESREQYF
TRBV5-1,TRBJ2-2,TRBD1,CASRQTGGTGELFF
TRBV6-5,TRBJ1-2,TRBD1,CASSSEHPSGGAGYTF
TRBV6-5,TRBJ2-2,-,CASTSRITGELFF
TRBV20-1,TRBJ1-5,TRBD1,CSVLRLDRVGGQPQHF
TRBV6-5,TRBJ2-7,-,CASSYSIGGGSEQYF
TRBV7-6,TRBJ2-2,TRBD1,CASSFRAQGDGTGELFF
TRBV6-5,TRBJ1-3,-,CASSSDSHSGNTIYF
TRBV13,TRBJ2-7,-,CASSWARAGPREQYF
TRBV30,TRBJ1-5,-,CAWSVGALGNQPQHF
TRBV30,TRBJ2-7,TRBD1,CAWRGQGVAYEQYF
TRBV2,TRBJ2-5,TRBD1,CASSGKGVGENRGDGTQYF
TRBV12-3/TRBV12-4,TRBJ2-5,-,CASSYWQQETQYF
TRBV27,TRBJ2-2,-,CASSASPGTNTGELFF
TRBV12-3/TRBV12-4,TRBJ1-1,-,CASSLTTLNTEAFF
TRBV20-1,TRBJ1-2,-,CSARALTGIGYTF
TRBV29-1,TRBJ1-2,TRBD1,CSVVEDRDYGYTF
TRBV7-8,TRBJ2-7,-,CASSLIRDPSYEQYF
TRBV12-3/TRBV12-4,TRBJ1-5,-,CASSFSPQPQHF
TRBV6-5,TRBJ2-1,-,CASSYSDNEQFF
TRBV19,TRBJ1-5,-,CASDRNEDNQPQHF
TRBV12-3/TRBV12-4,TRBJ2-5,TRBD2,CASSSPAGLAGVDKETQYF
TRBV28,TRBJ1-5,-,CASRTQGNHQPQHF